The 9 T cell receptor beta chains below all came from one sample that was sequenced in a study of T cells in Graves' hyperthyroidism and ophthalmopathy. The CDR3 regions of TCR beta were amplified from RNA transcripts. A first-round RT-PCR of the TCR CDR3 used the HTBI primer set. TCRdb re-called the multiplex PCR reads with MiXCR, one entry per CDR3 protein. This sample yields 600,000 to 900,000 distinct CDR3 sequences, of which roughly 17% are seen a single time; under 9.5% belongs to the top ten. Sequencing was done on a sample of blood. The receptors come from a man younger than 35 with Graves' hyperthyroidism.

V and J are TRBV28 and TRBJ2-7; weak D call: TRBD2 (5 bases). Trimming took off 5 bases at V and 5 bases at J, with 16 bases between the two ends. CDR3 length: 14 residues. In germline, CDR1 is MDHEN, CDR2 SYDVKM. The CDR3 spells CASSPPPSGDEQYF. The DNA for the CDR3 is TGTGCCAGCAGTCCCCCCCCCAGCGGAGACGAGCAGTACTTC. Together with reference TRBV28 and TRBJ2-7, the CDR3 gives the full variable domain: DVKVTQSSRYLVKRTGEKVFLECVQDMDHENMFWYRQDPGLGLRLIYFSYDVKMKEKGDIPEGYSVSREKKERFSLILESASTNQTSMYLCASSPPPSGDEQYFGPGTRLTVT.

This clonotype has just one count. The chain joins TRBV5-1 to TRBJ1-5, with D perhaps matching TRBD1 (5 bases). Germline CDR1 reads SGHRS; CDR2 reads YFSETQ. This CDR3 contains 15 residues. Between the trimmed V and J ends, which lost 2 bases and 1 base, there was a span of 10 bases. CDR3 in DNA: TGCGCCAGCAGCTTTGGGGGGGGGAGCAATCAGCCCCAGCATTTT. Translated: CASSFGGGSNQPQHF.

This clonotype was detected a few times. The genes are TRBV11-2 and TRBJ2-1; 8 positions agree with TRBD2. The V and J ends lost 8 bases and 9 bases, in that order; junction bases with no gene match: 9. This CDR3 has 13 amino acids. Germline V gene lookup returns CDR1 SGHAT and CDR2 FQNNGV. The CDR3: CASGRREGLEQFF. CDR3 sequence (DNA): TGTGCCAGCGGGAGACGGGAGGGCCTTGAGCAGTTCTTC.

Concerning this clonotype: A much more abundant neighbour one base away suggests this may be a read error. The V call is TRBV2, the J call TRBJ2-7; D remains ambiguous. The CDR3 is 14 amino acids. The V end lost 6 bases, the J end lost 6 bases, and 18 bases lay between the germline ends. The V gene's germline CDR1 is SNHLY and CDR2 FYNNEI. The CDR3 region has the DNA TGTGCCAGCAGGGATATAATAGGGTTAGGCGAGCAGTACTTC. Its translation: CASRDIIGLGEQYF.

This clonotype was detected many times. V is TRBV11-1 and J is TRBJ2-1; D may correspond to TRBD1 or TRBD2 (5 bases each). CDR1 and CDR2 (germline): SGHAT, FQDESV (reference sequence). Trimming removed 0 bases from V and 8 bases from J, with 17 bases in between. The CDR3 is 16 residues long. CDR3 nucleotide sequence: TGTGCCAGCAGCTTAGCCGGGACCCTCCTCCCATATGAGCAGTTCTTC. Translated: CASSLAGTLLPYEQFF.

This clonotype was seen at least ten times. This chain links TRBV12-3 or TRBV12-4 with TRBJ2-5, with TRBD1 as a possible D gene (6 bases). The CDR3 loop spans 13 amino acids. Trimming removed 3 bases at V and 4 bases at J, with 9 bases between. The CDR3 DNA is TGTGCCAGCAGTTTTGAACAGGGAGAGACCCAGTACTTC. Its translation: CASSFEQGETQYF.

This clonotype was detected only a few times. This rearrangement joins TRBV19 to TRBJ1-1; D possibly corresponds to TRBD1 (6 bases). The CDR3 is 14 residues long. Between the trimmed V and J ends, which lost 6 bases and 0 bases, there was a span of 11 bases. Germline assignment: CDR1 LNHDA and CDR2 SQIVND (reference sequence). CDR3 residues: CASSHTGMNTEAFF. CDR3 in DNA: TGTGCCAGTAGCCATACAGGGATGAACACTGAAGCTTTCTTT.

The chain carries TRBV5-1 and TRBJ2-3; perhaps TRBD2 as D (5 bases). The CDR3 consists of 14 residues. In germline, CDR1 is SGHRS, CDR2 YFSETQ. V was cut by 0 bases and J by 6 bases, with 11 bases left in between. Here the CDR3 DNA reads TGCGCCAGCAGCTTGGAACTAGATGGGGATACGCAGTATTTT. Its translation is CASSLELDGDTQYF.

This chain uses TRBV5-4 with TRBJ2-7, with D possibly matching TRBD2 (5 bases). Trimming shortened V by 6 bases and J by 0 bases, and 13 bases separated the two germline ends. CDR3 length: 14 amino acids. CDR1 and CDR2 from the germline V gene are SGHNT and YYREEE (reference sequence). Written as DNA, the CDR3 is TGTGCCAGCAACGCCAGCGGTACCTCCTACGAGCAGTACTTC. This codes for CASNASGTSYEQYF.